This T cell receptor (beta chain) is from a study of identical twins. Study-wide results and limits: Compared with unrelated sharing, twin-shared out-of-frame alpha sequences had more low-probability sequences.

The cDNA had a unique molecular identifier and a template-switch universal primer site. MiXCR, run by TCRdb on the 5' RACE reads, gives a single entry per CDR3 protein. The sample holds 690,000 or so distinct CDR3 sequences, around 6.1% seen once. Germline loops: CDR1 LGHNA, CDR2 YSLEER. Trimming removed 3 bases at V and 5 bases at J, with 14 bases between. The CDR3 is 15 amino acids. This clonotype was found many times. Its antigen is currently unknown. The TCR sequence derives from a man younger than 35 in good health. The gene calls are TRBV4-3 and TRBJ2-1; possible D gene TRBD1, 6 bases. The specimen was naive T cells sorted from blood. CDR3 DNA sequence: TGCGCCAGCAGCCAGGGGGCGGTTTCAAACAATGAGCAGTTCTTC. Protein: CASSQGAVSNNEQFF.